This T cell receptor beta chain derives from a study of T cell clonality in common variable immunodeficiency. Study findings and constraints: Compared with controls, CVID subjects had fewer shared TCRbeta clones.

The table came from immunoSEQ multiplex PCR; TCRdb's copy has only in-frame clones and leaves some out. The data show tens of thousands of clones, with none appearing a single time. Per germline, CDR1 GTSNPN and CDR2 SVGIG (reference sequence). CDR3 size: 12 residues. The V and J ends lost 0 bases and 5 bases respectively, with 8 bases between them. This clone was counted only a few times. Antigen unknown. The observed sequence ends 3 residues before the CDR3 terminus, with the missing tail filled in from the germline J gene. The TCR originated in a person aged 18 to 75 in good health. The specimen was peripheral blood mononuclear cells. This rearrangement joins TRBV30 to TRBJ2-7; the D is unclear. The part of the CDR3 DNA that was read is TGTGCCTGGAGTGTGCGCAACGACGAG. Its protein is CAWSVRNDE. The complete CDR3 reads CAWSVRNDEQYF.